The T cell receptor beta chain described here comes from a study of blood T cell repertoires in COVID-19. Study-wide background: Whether acute or convalescent, the COVID-19 samples came from the United States, Italy and Spain.

Assay used: immunoSEQ multiplex PCR; TCRdb lists only in-frame clones, some missing. The sample lists more than 75,000 clones, approximately 81% occurring once. The V and J ends lost 0 bases and 5 bases respectively, with 14 bases between them. Germline V gene data show CDR1 as SGHNT and CDR2 as YYREEE (reference sequence). This CDR3 contains 16 residues. The sequenced material came from peripheral blood. The chain joins TRBV5-4 to TRBJ1-4; D is uncertain. The source is a woman in her seventies with acute or convalescent COVID-19. The CDR3 region has the DNA TGTGCCAGCAGCTTGGGCCTTCCGGGTCAAAATGAAAAACTGTTTTTT. This translates into CASSLGLPGQNEKLFF. Full variable domain (rest looked up from reference TRBV5-4 and TRBJ1-4): ETGVTQSPTHLIKTRGQQVTLRCSSQSGHNTVSWYQQALGQGPQFIFQYYREEENGRGNFPPRFSGLQFPNYSSELNVNALELDDSALYLCASSLGLPGQNEKLFFGSGTQLSVL.